The 4 T cell receptor beta chains below all came from one sample that was sequenced in a study of shared clonotypes between healthy human individuals. Sequencing used immunoSEQ multiplex PCR; TCRdb keeps in-frame clones, though not all of them. The profile covers over a million clones, with 75% appearing a single time and about 1.5% taken by the ten largest. Sequenced input: memory CD4+ T cells sorted from blood. Described subset: CD45RA-negative fraction. These TCRs come from a man aged 18 to 30 in good health.

The chain is built from TRBV18 and TRBJ2-2; tentative D call: TRBD1 (5 bases). The V gene's germline CDR1 is KGHSH and CDR2 LQKENI. V dropped 3 bases and J dropped 2 bases, with 13 bases sitting between them. The CDR3 covers 16 residues. CDR3 sequence (DNA): TGTGCCAGCTCACCCTCGGGTGGGGCTAACACCGGGGAGCTGTTTTTT. As protein: CASSPSGGANTGELFF.

J is TRBJ2-1 and V is TRBV27; D perhaps matches TRBD2 (5 bases). Germline V gives CDR1 MNHEY, CDR2 SMNVEV (reference sequence). V gave up 5 bases and J gave up 8 bases, with 19 bases separating them. The CDR3 contains 15 residues. CDR3: CASSRTPTGIDEQFF. The DNA of the CDR3 is TGTGCCAGCAGTCGAACCCCTACCGGGATCGATGAGCAGTTCTTC.

Remarks on this clone: Other DNA sequences in this sample translate to the same CDR3. The J gene is TRBJ1-1, the V gene TRBV18, with 7 nucleotides matching TRBD1. The CDR3 spans 14 residues. Germline CDR1 KGHSH, CDR2 LQKENI. The ends lost 4 bases at V and 0 bases at J; junction bases unmatched: 2. The CDR3 region is CASSQTGVNTEAFF. CDR3 coding DNA: TGTGCCAGCTCACAAACAGGGGTGAACACTGAAGCTTTCTTT.

This clone was seen just once. The chain is built from TRBV25-1 and TRBJ2-5, with 7 bases lining up with TRBD1. In germline, CDR1 is MGHDK, CDR2 SYGVNS. This CDR3 contains 13 residues. The ends lost 3 bases at V and 4 bases at J; junction bases unmatched: 2. The CDR3 region has the DNA TGTGCCAGCAGTGATAGGGGGCGAGAGACCCAGTACTTC. Encoded protein: CASSDRGRETQYF.